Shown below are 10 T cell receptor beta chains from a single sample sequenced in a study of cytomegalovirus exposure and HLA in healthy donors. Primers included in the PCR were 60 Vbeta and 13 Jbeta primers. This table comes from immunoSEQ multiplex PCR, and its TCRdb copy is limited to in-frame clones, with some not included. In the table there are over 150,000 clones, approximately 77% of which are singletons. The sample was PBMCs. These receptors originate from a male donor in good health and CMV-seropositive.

CDR3 DNA sequence: TGTGCCAGCTATTCGACAGGATTGGACACTGAAGCTTTCTTT. Translating gives CASYSTGLDTEAFF. V is TRBV7-8 and J is TRBJ1-1; TRBD1 might be the D (6 bases). CDR3 length: 14 residues. Trimming removed 8 bases from V and 3 bases from J, with 16 bases in between. The germline V gene has CDR1 SGHVS and CDR2 FQNEAQ. The complete variable domain, with remaining parts taken from reference TRBV7-8 and TRBJ1-1, reads GAGVSQSPRYKVAKRGQDVALRCDPISGHVSLFWYQQALGQGPEFLTYFQNEAQLDKSGLPSDRFFAERPEGSVSTLKIQRTQQEDSAVYLCASYSTGLDTEAFFGQGTRLTVV.

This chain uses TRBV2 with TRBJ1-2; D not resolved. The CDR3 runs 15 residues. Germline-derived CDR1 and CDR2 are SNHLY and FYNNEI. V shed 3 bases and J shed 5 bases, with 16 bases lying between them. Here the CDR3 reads CASSDEREVRYGYTF. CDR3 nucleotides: TGTGCCAGCAGTGACGAAAGGGAGGTGAGGTATGGCTACACCTTC.

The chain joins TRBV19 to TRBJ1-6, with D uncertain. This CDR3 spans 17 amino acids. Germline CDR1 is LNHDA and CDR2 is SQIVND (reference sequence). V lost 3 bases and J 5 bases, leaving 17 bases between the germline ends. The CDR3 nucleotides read TGTGCCAGTAGTATGGGCAGGACTAACTTAAATAATTCACCCCTCCACTTT. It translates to CASSMGRTNLNNSPLHF.

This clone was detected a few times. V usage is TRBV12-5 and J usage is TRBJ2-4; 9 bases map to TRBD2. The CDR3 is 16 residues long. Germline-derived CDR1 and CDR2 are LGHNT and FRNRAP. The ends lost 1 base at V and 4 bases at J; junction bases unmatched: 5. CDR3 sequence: CASGLARLAGKNIQYF. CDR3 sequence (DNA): TGTGCTAGTGGTTTGGCTCGGCTAGCGGGGAAAAACATTCAGTACTTC.

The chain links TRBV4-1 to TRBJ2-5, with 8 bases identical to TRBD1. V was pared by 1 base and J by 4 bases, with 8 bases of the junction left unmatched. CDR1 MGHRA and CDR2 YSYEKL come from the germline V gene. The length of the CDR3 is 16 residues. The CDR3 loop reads CASSQGGQGLRETQYF. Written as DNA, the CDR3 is TGCGCCAGCAGCCAAGGCGGACAGGGTCTTCGAGAGACCCAGTACTTC.

The CDR3 DNA follows: TGTGCCAGCTCCCCCCCGGGTTATGGCTACACCTTC. It specifies CASSPPGYGYTF. This chain uses TRBV7-9 with TRBJ1-2; D uncertain. The CDR3 runs 12 residues. V lost 8 bases to trimming and J lost 5 bases, with 12 bases between them. Germline loops: CDR1 SEHNR, CDR2 FQNEAQ (reference sequence). Complete variable domain (other parts from reference TRBV7-9 and TRBJ1-2): DTGVSQNPRHKITKRGQNVTFRCDPISEHNRLYWYRQTLGQGPEFLTYFQNEAQLEKSRLLSDRFSAERPKGSFSTLEIQRTEQGDSAMYLCASSPPGYGYTFGSGTRLTVV.

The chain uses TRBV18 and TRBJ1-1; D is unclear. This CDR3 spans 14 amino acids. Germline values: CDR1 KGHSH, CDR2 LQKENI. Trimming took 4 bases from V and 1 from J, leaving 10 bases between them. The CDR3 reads CASSLQTENTEAFF. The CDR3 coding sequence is TGTGCCAGCTCACTACAAACAGAGAACACTGAAGCTTTCTTT.

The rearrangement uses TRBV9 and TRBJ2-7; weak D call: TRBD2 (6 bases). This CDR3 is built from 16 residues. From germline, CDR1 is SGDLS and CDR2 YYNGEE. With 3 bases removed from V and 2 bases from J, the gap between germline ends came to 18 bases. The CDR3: CASSAPLLGGAYEQYF. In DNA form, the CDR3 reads TGTGCCAGCAGCGCTCCTTTACTGGGGGGTGCCTACGAGCAGTACTTC. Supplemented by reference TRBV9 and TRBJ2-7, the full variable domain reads DSGVTQTPKHLITATGQRVTLRCSPRSGDLSVYWYQQSLDQGLQFLIQYYNGEERAKGNILERFSAQQFPDLHSELNLSSLELGDSALYFCASSAPLLGGAYEQYFGPGTRLTVT.

CDR3 amino acids: CASPHRDTPRNTIYF. CDR3 nucleotides: TGTGCCAGCCCCCACCGGGACACACCCAGGAACACCATATATTTT. The chain is built from TRBV5-8 and TRBJ1-3; D perhaps matches TRBD1 (6 bases). CDR3 size: 15 residues. The V and J ends lost 7 bases and 7 bases respectively, with 21 bases between them. CDR1 is SGHTS, CDR2 YDEGEE, per germline.

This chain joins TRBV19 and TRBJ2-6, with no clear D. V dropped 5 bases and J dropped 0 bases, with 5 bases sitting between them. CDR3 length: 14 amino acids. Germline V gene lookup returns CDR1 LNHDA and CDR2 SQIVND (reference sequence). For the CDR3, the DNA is TGTGCCAGTAGTCCCGGCTCTGGGGCCAACGTCCTGACTTTC. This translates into CASSPGSGANVLTF.